The rows below give T cell receptor beta chains drawn from one sample of a study of shared clonotypes between healthy human individuals. Profiled with immunoSEQ multiplex PCR; TCRdb holds only in-frame clones, not every one. The sample records some 2.1 million clones, 93% being singletons. Sequenced sample: naive CD8+ T cells from PBMCs. These receptors were taken from a man between 18 and 29 years old in good health. Some clones in this sample may be carry-over from other donors' samples. The CDR3 runs from the conserved cysteine through the conserved F or W. The order of the fields is CDR3 protein, CDR3 DNA, V gene, D gene, J gene, clone size. A D gene is named only where the DNA matches it firmly. Some rows mark clone size as missing; the rest say once, few, many or name a class of expanded clone.

CDR3: CASSLLGTYEQFF
DNA: TGTGCCAGCAGCTTACTCGGGACCTATGAGCAGTTCTTC
V: TRBV7-3
D: .
J: TRBJ2-1
size: .

CDR3: CASSQDYRGVNEQYF
DNA: TGCGCCAGCAGCCAAGATTACAGGGGTGTAAACGAGCAGTACTTC
V: TRBV4-3
D: TRBD1
J: TRBJ2-7
size: .

CDR3: CASSFSEETQYF
DNA: TGTGCCAGCAGTTTTAGCGAAGAGACCCAGTACTTC
V: TRBV28
D: .
J: TRBJ2-5
size: .

CDR3: CASSPRSYRGQNTGELFF
DNA: TGTGCCAGCAGCCCGAGGTCTTATAGGGGCCAGAACACCGGGGAGCTGTTTTTT
V: TRBV5-5
D: .
J: TRBJ2-2
size: once

CDR3: CASSLHGQATEAFF
DNA: TGCGCCAGCAGCCTTCACGGACAGGCCACTGAAGCTTTCTTT
V: TRBV5-1
D: TRBD1
J: TRBJ1-1
size: few

CDR3: CASTTLGGGETQYF
DNA: TGTGCCAGCACCACTCTAGGCGGGGGGGAGACCCAGTACTTC
V: TRBV11-2
D: TRBD2
J: TRBJ2-5
size: .

CDR3: CASSSPGTSGYEQYF
DNA: TGTGCCAGCAGTTCCCCCGGGACTAGCGGCTACGAGCAGTACTTC
V: TRBV6-6
D: TRBD2
J: TRBJ2-7
size: .

CDR3: CASSSEAGSKTQYF
DNA: TGTGCCAGCAGCAGTGAAGCGGGGTCCAAGACCCAGTACTTC
V: TRBV5-8
D: TRBD2
J: TRBJ2-5
size: .

CDR3: CASSYGGSYTDTQYF
DNA: TGTGCCAGCAGCTATGGGGGGTCCTACACAGATACGCAGTATTTT
V: TRBV11-2
D: .
J: TRBJ2-3
size: .

CDR3: CASSSNQQGGLHEQYF
DNA: TGTGCCAGCAGTTCAAACCAACAGGGGGGTCTTCACGAGCAGTACTTC
V: TRBV27
D: TRBD1
J: TRBJ2-7
size: .

CDR3: CASSLEAGGPLSGANVLTF
DNA: TGTGCCAGCAGCTTGGAAGCAGGGGGGCCTCTCTCTGGGGCCAACGTCCTGACTTTC
V: TRBV5-8
D: .
J: TRBJ2-6
size: .

CDR3: CASSSAVLTQRAFYNEQFF
DNA: TGTGCCAGCAGTTCAGCAGTCCTTACGCAGCGGGCCTTTTACAATGAGCAGTTCTTC
V: TRBV27
D: .
J: TRBJ2-1
size: .

CDR3: CASSLRTGAEKLFF
DNA: TGTGCCAGCAGCCTGAGGACAGGAGCTGAAAAACTGTTTTTT
V: TRBV5-4
D: TRBD1
J: TRBJ1-4
size: .

CDR3: CASSPTGKGTEAFF
DNA: TGCGCCAGCAGCCCGACAGGGAAGGGCACTGAAGCTTTCTTT
V: TRBV5-1
D: TRBD1
J: TRBJ1-1
size: .

CDR3: CASSPLAGGSTGELFF
DNA: TGTGCCAGTAGTCCCCTAGCGGGAGGGTCCACCGGGGAGCTGTTTTTT
V: TRBV19
D: TRBD2
J: TRBJ2-2
size: .

CDR3: CATSTTIARDYNTGELFF
DNA: TGTGCCACCAGCACAACAATCGCCCGGGACTACAACACCGGGGAGCTGTTTTTT
V: TRBV15
D: TRBD2
J: TRBJ2-2
size: .

CDR3: CASSEALGGGREGYEQYF
DNA: TGTGCCAGCAGTGAAGCGCTTGGTGGCGGGCGGGAGGGCTACGAGCAGTACTTC
V: TRBV2
D: TRBD2
J: TRBJ2-7
size: .

CDR3: CASSPPGENTEAFF
DNA: TGCGCCAGCAGTCCTCCGGGCGAGAACACTGAAGCTTTCTTT
V: TRBV23-1
D: .
J: TRBJ1-1
size: .

CDR3: CASSFVPGPAKNIQYF
DNA: TGTGCCAGCAGCTTTGTTCCAGGGCCAGCCAAAAACATTCAGTACTTC
V: TRBV7-2
D: .
J: TRBJ2-4
size: once

CDR3: CASPDNMNTEAFF
DNA: TGTGCCAGCCCCGATAACATGAACACTGAAGCTTTCTTT
V: TRBV28
D: .
J: TRBJ1-1
size: .

CDR3: CASSQDVTPGASYNEQFF
DNA: TGTGCCAGCAGCCAAGACGTTACCCCGGGAGCCAGCTACAATGAGCAGTTCTTC
V: TRBV14
D: .
J: TRBJ2-1
size: .

CDR3: CASSYSTDSNTEAFF
DNA: TGTGCCAGCAGTTACTCGACAGATTCGAACACTGAAGCTTTCTTT
V: TRBV6-5
D: .
J: TRBJ1-1
size: .

CDR3: CASILDRGAVSYEQYF
DNA: TGTGCCAGCATCTTGGACAGGGGCGCCGTCTCCTACGAGCAGTACTTC
V: TRBV2
D: TRBD1
J: TRBJ2-7
size: .

CDR3: CASRSPPSSSRGNNYGYTF
DNA: TGTGCCAGCAGGAGTCCCCCCTCCTCCTCAAGGGGAAATAACTATGGCTACACCTTC
V: TRBV28
D: .
J: TRBJ1-2
size: .

CDR3: CAIEDTSSYNEQFF
DNA: TGTGCCATTGAGGACACGAGCTCCTACAATGAGCAGTTCTTC
V: TRBV19
D: .
J: TRBJ2-1
size: .

CDR3: CASWGAGETYYGYTF
DNA: TGTGCCAGTTGGGGGGCAGGCGAAACGTACTATGGCTACACCTTC
V: TRBV28
D: .
J: TRBJ1-2
size: .

CDR3: CASSLVGTGGRNEQFF
DNA: TGTGCCAGCAGCTTAGTAGGCACAGGGGGCAGGAATGAGCAGTTCTTC
V: TRBV7-8
D: TRBD1
J: TRBJ2-1
size: .

CDR3: CASRPPSGNEQFF
DNA: TGTGCCAGCAGACCCCCTAGCGGCAATGAGCAGTTCTTC
V: TRBV9
D: TRBD2
J: TRBJ2-1
size: .